This T cell receptor beta chain emerged from a study of blood T cell repertoires in COVID-19. In the study's own analysis: Amplification of reference gene primers provided the estimated nucleated cell counts. The method was immunoSEQ multiplex PCR; TCRdb's version includes in-frame clones alone and lacks a portion of them. From that table come the V and J calls and clone size; the DNA was used to work out D and trimming. The sample consists of some 250,000 clones, 70% to 90% of them appearing once. CDR3 size: 14 residues. Trimming at V came to 4 bases and at J to 9 bases, leaving 8 bases not matched to a gene. The V gene's germline CDR1 is MGHDK and CDR2 SYGVNS.

Specimen: PBMCs or T cells enriched from blood (not recorded which). The receptor comes from a woman in her 40s with acute COVID-19. The rearrangement joins TRBV25-1 to TRBJ1-5; the match to TRBD1 covers 8 bases. For the CDR3, the DNA is TGTGCCAGCAGTGGAGGACAGGGAGAGGGGCCCCAGCATTTT. It translates to CASSGGQGEGPQHF.